A single sample is the source of the 15 T cell receptor beta chains below, sequenced in a study of T cells expressing NK-cell markers. TCRdb re-called the 5' RACE reads; one entry per CDR3 protein, DNA not given. This table holds 150,000 to 170,000 distinct CDR3 sequences. The specimen sequenced was blood T cells: a sorted CD56 or NKG2C T cell subset, CD4+ or CD8+ T cells, or bulk PBMC T cells (not recorded which). Source of these receptors: a woman between 45 and 60 years old in good health.

The rearrangement uses TRBV7-9 and TRBJ1-5; TCRdb's D call of TRBD1 is untestable without DNA. CDR1 SEHNR and CDR2 FQNEAQ come from the germline V gene (reference sequence). This CDR3 has 17 residues. CDR3 sequence: CASSLEGEGGWSQPQHF. The full variable domain, its missing parts supplied by reference TRBV7-9 and TRBJ1-5, is DTGVSQNPRHKITKRGQNVTFRCDPISEHNRLYWYRQTLGQGPEFLTYFQNEAQLEKSRLLSDRFSAERPKGSFSTLEIQRTEQGDSAMYLCASSLEGEGGWSQPQHFGDGTRLSIL.

The chain employs TRBV13 and TRBJ1-2; without DNA, the TCRdb call of TRBD1 cannot be checked. The CDR3 has 16 amino acids. The germline V gene has CDR1 PRHDT and CDR2 FYEKMQ (reference sequence). This chain's CDR3 is CASSPRGGTFDYGYTF.

The V and J genes are TRBV27 and TRBJ2-1; TCRdb's D gene call, TRBD1, goes unchecked for lack of DNA. This CDR3 has 15 amino acids. Germline-derived CDR1 and CDR2 are MNHEY and SMNVEV (reference sequence). The CDR3 is CASSSGARYYNEQFF.

This chain connects TRBV7-6 to TRBJ2-2. The CDR3 is made up of 12 amino acids. Germline V gene data show CDR1 as SGHVS and CDR2 as FNYEAQ. CDR3 residues: CASSFSPGELFF.

V and J are TRBV10-2 and TRBJ1-1; TCRdb designates TRBD1, a call that cannot be tested without DNA. CDR1 is WSHSY and CDR2 is SAAADI in the germline V gene. The CDR3 spans 14 residues. The CDR3 loop is CASTWTGGGTEAFF.

The genes are TRBV15 and TRBJ2-2; TCRdb's assignment of TRBD2 cannot be checked, as there is no DNA. The CDR3 is made up of 18 amino acids. Germline lookup yields CDR1 LNHNV and CDR2 YYDKDF (reference sequence). The CDR3 loop reads CATSREGSWGLASGELFF.

The chain carries TRBV6-7 and TRBJ2-5; TCRdb names TRBD2, which stays unverified in the absence of DNA. TRBV6-7 is assigned to the ORF class and has an uncertain function. The CDR3 has 13 residues. CDR3: CASIPGLGETQYF.

This rearrangement joins TRBV4-1 to TRBJ2-3. Germline loops: CDR1 MGHRA, CDR2 YSYEKL. The CDR3 loop spans 12 amino acids. The CDR3: CASSQASSRQYF.

This chain connects TRBV7-7 to TRBJ2-5. From germline, CDR1 is SSHAT and CDR2 FNYEAQ (reference sequence). This CDR3 is 13 amino acids long. The chain's CDR3 is CASSLYSRETQYF.

The rearrangement links TRBV9 to TRBJ2-2; no DNA is available, so the TRBD2 call from TCRdb remains unchecked. Germline values: CDR1 SGDLS, CDR2 YYNGEE. The CDR3 is 16 residues long. This CDR3 reads CASSINSGSDTGDLFF.

The CDR3: CASKEDDTEAFF. The J gene is TRBJ1-1, the V gene TRBV2. This CDR3 comprises 12 residues. The germline CDR1 and CDR2 sequences are SNHLY and FYNNEI.

The rearrangement links TRBV27 to TRBJ2-3; absent DNA, TCRdb's TRBD2 call cannot be checked. CDR1 MNHEY and CDR2 SMNVEV come from the germline V gene (reference sequence). CDR3 length: 14 residues. CDR3 sequence: CASSSGLYGDTQYF.

CDR3: CASSLKTTTITGELFF. This chain joins TRBV19 and TRBJ2-2; the TCRdb call, TRBD2, lacks DNA for checking. Germline-derived CDR1 and CDR2 are LNHDA and SQIVND (reference sequence). The CDR3 covers 16 residues.

The chain carries TRBV7-9 and TRBJ2-2. The CDR3 totals 13 residues. CDR1 and CDR2 from the germline V gene are SEHNR and FQNEAQ (reference sequence). CDR3 region: CASSFDNTGELFF.

This clonotype is identified as medium-sized from frequency. The rearrangement uses TRBV20-1 and TRBJ2-6. The CDR3 sequence is 15 residues long. Germline CDR1 DFQATT, CDR2 SNEGSKA (reference sequence). This CDR3 is CSARDPNSGANVLTF.